Listed below are T cell receptor beta chains from one sample, sequenced in a study of cytomegalovirus exposure and HLA in healthy donors. Repertoires were generated with immunoSEQ multiplex PCR, while TCRdb's copy carries only in-frame clones and drops some. The table has 150,000 or so clones, about 85% seen once. The specimen sequenced was PBMCs. The source of these receptors is a woman aged 50 to 60 in good health and CMV-seropositive. The conserved cysteine and the conserved F or W are not part of the CDR3 here.

j_call v_call cdr3_aa
TRBJ2-1 TRBV5-1 ASSQDSVSYNEQF
TRBJ2-5 TRBV7-9 ASSLGTGEGEPQY
TRBJ1-1 TRBV6-5 ASSYGTGANTEAF
TRBJ1-1 TRBV10-3 AISEMTGSAEAF
TRBJ1-1 TRBV7-3 ASRLTVGEGTEAF
TRBJ1-4 TRBV6-1 ASSEVLSEKLF
TRBJ1-2 TRBV7-2 ASSLWDTGNYGYT
TRBJ2-1 TRBV7-2 ASSSSPFRYNEQF
TRBJ1-2 TRBV28 ASRGGTAVLLRGYT
TRBJ2-3 TRBV6-1 ASSEALWAPVTDTQY
TRBJ2-5 TRBV5-1 ASSRDGGQETQY
TRBJ1-4 TRBV6-1 ATADVVLGGEKLF
TRBJ1-1 TRBV5-5 ASSFSGGGGTEAF
TRBJ2-5 TRBV2 ASTERGFQETQY
TRBJ1-6 TRBV30 AWSVKAGGSSPLH
TRBJ1-4 TRBV6-1 ASSGGQGVEEKLF
TRBJ1-1 TRBV7-8 ASSPGQGNQILDTEAF
TRBJ2-1 TRBV7-3 ASSSTGNEQF
TRBJ2-1 TRBV28 ASSSPGTIRLAGGNEQF
TRBJ1-2 TRBV6-6 ASSRGQGSWGYT
TRBJ2-2 TRBV11-3 ASSLDMGDTYVTGELF
TRBJ2-2 TRBV20-1 SAPTAGELF